Below, 9 T cell receptor beta chains from the same sample are listed, as sequenced in a study of blood T cell repertoires in COVID-19. Clones were read by immunoSEQ multiplex PCR, and TCRdb kept only the in-frame ones, dropping some. In the table there are fewer than 300,000 clones, 75% to 95% of which are singletons. Input material: PBMCs or T cells enriched from blood (not recorded which). The receptor source for this set is a woman between 25 and 40 years old who had recovered from COVID-19.

This chain connects TRBV29-1 to TRBJ1-4; maybe TRBD1 (5 bases). Germline-derived CDR1 and CDR2 are SQVTM and ANQGSEA. The CDR3 runs 14 residues. V lost 3 bases and J 6 bases, leaving 14 bases between the germline ends. The CDR3 here is CSVEIRGVDEKLFF. The DNA of the CDR3 is TGCAGCGTTGAGATCCGGGGGGTCGATGAAAAACTGTTTTTT. The variable domain in full, with the rest retrieved from reference TRBV29-1 and TRBJ1-4, is SAVISQKPSRDICQRGTSLTIQCQVDSQVTMMFWYRQQPGQSLTLIATANQGSEATYESGFVIDKFPISRPNLTFSTLTVSNMSPEDSSIYLCSVEIRGVDEKLFFGSGTQLSVL.

Concerning this clone itself: The identical CDR3 is also encoded by other nucleotide sequences in the sample. The gene calls are TRBV5-1 and TRBJ2-2; 14 bases match TRBD2. The germline V gene has CDR1 SGHRS and CDR2 YFSETQ. Trimming cost V 4 bases and J 6 bases; bases outside gene matches: 5. The CDR3 length is 16 residues. The CDR3 bases are TGCGCCAGCAGCCCGGGACTAGCGGGAGTACCCGGGGAGCTGTTTTTT. It codes for CASSPGLAGVPGELFF.

The chain couples TRBV28 to TRBJ2-3; possible D gene TRBD1, 6 bases. The germline gives CDR1 MDHEN, CDR2 SYDVKM. The CDR3 is 15 amino acids. Trimming cost V 6 bases and J 6 bases, with 19 bases left between them. The CDR3: CASSSDRRISDTQYF. The DNA of the CDR3 is TGTGCCAGCAGCTCCGACAGGCGAATATCGGATACGCAGTATTTT.

V usage is TRBV6-4 and J usage is TRBJ2-2; 10 bases are shared with TRBD2. The V and J ends lost 4 bases and 1 base, in that order; junction bases with no gene match: 3. The CDR3 is 16 amino acids. Germline V gene data show CDR1 as MRHNA and CDR2 as SNTAGT. CDR3 protein: CASSGTSGMNTGELFF. The CDR3 DNA follows: TGTGCCAGCAGTGGGACTAGCGGAATGAACACCGGGGAGCTGTTTTTT.

This chain joins TRBV13 and TRBJ2-2; no clear D gene. This CDR3 contains 15 residues. CDR1 is PRHDT, CDR2 FYEKMQ, per germline (reference sequence). Trimming removed 5 bases from V and 2 bases from J, with 12 bases in between. CDR3: CASSLGPINTGELFF. The CDR3 nucleotides are TGTGCCAGCAGCCTGGGCCCTATAAACACCGGGGAGCTGTTTTTT.

The rearrangement uses TRBV5-1 and TRBJ2-2, with TRBD1 identical over 7 bases. The CDR3 is 18 amino acids. With V trimmed by 9 bases and J by 0 bases, 17 bases remained unmatched. From germline, CDR1 is SGHRS and CDR2 YFSETQ. CDR3 sequence reads: CATHRGYAASSNTGELFF. CDR3 sequence (DNA): TGCGCCACCCACAGGGGTTATGCAGCTTCCTCGAACACCGGGGAGCTGTTTTTT.

Here the CDR3 reads CASSQPGHGGNTIYF. DNA for the CDR3: TGTGCCAGCAGCCAACCGGGACATGGGGGAAACACCATATATTTT. The chain has TRBV3-1 (or the pseudogene TRBV3-2) and TRBJ1-3; tentative D call: TRBD1 (6 bases). Trimming removed 2 bases from V and 4 bases from J, with 12 bases in between. The CDR3 is 15 amino acids. Germline assignment: CDR1 LGHDT and CDR2 YNNKEL (reference sequence).

The chain couples TRBV20-1 to TRBJ2-7, with D maybe TRBD2 (6 bases). Germline values: CDR1 DFQATT, CDR2 SNEGSKA (reference sequence). The CDR3 consists of 14 residues. V was trimmed by 3 bases and J by 1 base, leaving 13 bases between them. The CDR3 region has the DNA TGCAGTGCTAGTTGGCGGGGCAGGTCCTACGAGCAGTACTTC. This codes for CSASWRGRSYEQYF.

In this sample, this clone turned up once. CDR3 residues: CASISTVAGAYEQYF. The CDR3 region has the DNA TGTGCCAGCATTAGTACGGTAGCGGGAGCCTACGAGCAGTACTTC. The V call is TRBV28, the J call TRBJ2-7; 9 bases are shared with TRBD2. Germline CDR1 MDHEN, CDR2 SYDVKM. The CDR3 loop spans 15 amino acids. With V trimmed by 7 bases and J by 2 bases, 9 bases remained unmatched.